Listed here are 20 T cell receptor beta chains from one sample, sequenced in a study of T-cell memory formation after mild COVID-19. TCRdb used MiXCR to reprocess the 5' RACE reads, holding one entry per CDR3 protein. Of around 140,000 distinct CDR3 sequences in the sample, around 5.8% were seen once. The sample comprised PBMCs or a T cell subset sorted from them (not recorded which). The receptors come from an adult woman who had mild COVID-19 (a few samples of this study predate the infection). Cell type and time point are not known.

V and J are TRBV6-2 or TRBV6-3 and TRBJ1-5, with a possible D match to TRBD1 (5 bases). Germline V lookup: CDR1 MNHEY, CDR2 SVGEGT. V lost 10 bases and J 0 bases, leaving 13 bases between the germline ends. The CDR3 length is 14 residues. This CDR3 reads CATTGDYSNQPQHF. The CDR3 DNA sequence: TGTGCCACCACAGGAGATTATAGCAATCAGCCCCAGCATTTT.

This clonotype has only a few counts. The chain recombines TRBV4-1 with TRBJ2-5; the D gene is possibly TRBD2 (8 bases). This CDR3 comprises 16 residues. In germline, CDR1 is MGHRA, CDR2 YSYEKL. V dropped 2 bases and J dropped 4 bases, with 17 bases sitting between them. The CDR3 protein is CASSQPSGGGGETQYF. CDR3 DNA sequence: TGCGCCAGCAGCCAACCGTCGGGAGGGGGCGGAGAGACCCAGTACTTC.

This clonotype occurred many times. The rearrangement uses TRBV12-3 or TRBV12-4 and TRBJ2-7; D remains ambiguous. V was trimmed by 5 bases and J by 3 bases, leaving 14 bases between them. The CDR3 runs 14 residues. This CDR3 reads CASSPRHGVYEQYF. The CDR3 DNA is TGTGCCAGCAGTCCGAGACACGGTGTCTACGAGCAGTACTTC.

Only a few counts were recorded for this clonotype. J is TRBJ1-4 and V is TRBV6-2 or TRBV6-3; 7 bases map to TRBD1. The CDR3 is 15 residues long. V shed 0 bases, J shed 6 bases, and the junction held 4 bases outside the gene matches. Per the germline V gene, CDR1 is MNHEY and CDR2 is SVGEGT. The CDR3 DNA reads TGTGCCAGCAGTTACTCGTACAGGGGCGATGAAAAACTGTTTTTT. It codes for CASSYSYRGDEKLFF.

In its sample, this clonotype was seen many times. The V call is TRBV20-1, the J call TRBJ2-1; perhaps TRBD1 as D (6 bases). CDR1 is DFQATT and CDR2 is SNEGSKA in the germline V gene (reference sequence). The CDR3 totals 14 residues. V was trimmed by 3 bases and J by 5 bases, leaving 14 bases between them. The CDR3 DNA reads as TGCAGTGCTAGGATGGCAAGGGGGAACAATGAGCAGTTCTTC. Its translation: CSARMARGNNEQFF.

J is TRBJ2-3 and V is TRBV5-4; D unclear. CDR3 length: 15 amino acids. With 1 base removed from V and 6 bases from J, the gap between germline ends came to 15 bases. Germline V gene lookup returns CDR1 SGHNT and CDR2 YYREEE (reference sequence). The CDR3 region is CASSLLSDTHDTQYF. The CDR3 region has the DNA TGTGCCAGCAGCTTGCTGTCGGATACACACGATACGCAGTATTTT.

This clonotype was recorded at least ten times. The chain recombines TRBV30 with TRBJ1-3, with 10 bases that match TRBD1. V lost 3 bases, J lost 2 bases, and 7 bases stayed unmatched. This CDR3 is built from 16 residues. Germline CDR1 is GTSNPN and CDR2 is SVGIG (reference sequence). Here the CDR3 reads CAWRGRDRGAGNTIYF. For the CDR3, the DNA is TGTGCCTGGAGAGGAAGGGACAGGGGAGCTGGAAACACCATATATTTT.

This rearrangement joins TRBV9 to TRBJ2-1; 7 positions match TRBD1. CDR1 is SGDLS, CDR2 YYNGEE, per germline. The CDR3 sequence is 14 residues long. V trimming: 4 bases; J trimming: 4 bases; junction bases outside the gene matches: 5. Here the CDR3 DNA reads TGTGCCAGCAGCCCGCGGACAGGATACAATGAGCAGTTCTTC. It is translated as CASSPRTGYNEQFF.

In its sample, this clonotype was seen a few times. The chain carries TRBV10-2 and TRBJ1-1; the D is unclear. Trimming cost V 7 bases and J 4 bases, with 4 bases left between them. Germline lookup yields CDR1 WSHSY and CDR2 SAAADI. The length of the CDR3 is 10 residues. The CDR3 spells CASMGTEAFF. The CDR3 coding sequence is TGCGCCAGCATGGGCACTGAAGCTTTCTTT.

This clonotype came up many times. The CDR3 DNA follows: TGTGCCAGCAGCCGCGGGGGGGCTCGAACCGGGGAGCTGTTTTTT. It is translated as CASSRGGARTGELFF. The chain joins TRBV3-1 to TRBJ2-2; 9 bases fit TRBD2. V shed 4 bases, J shed 5 bases, and the junction held 5 bases outside the gene matches. From germline, CDR1 is LGHDT and CDR2 YNNKEL (reference sequence). CDR3 length equals 15 residues. Based on the CDR3 plus reference TRBV3-1 and TRBJ2-2, the full variable domain is DTAVSQTPKYLVTQMGNDKSIKCEQNLGHDTMYWYKQDSKKFLKIMFSYNNKELIINETVPNRFSPKSPDKAHLNLHINSLELGDSAVYFCASSRGGARTGELFFGEGSRLTVL.

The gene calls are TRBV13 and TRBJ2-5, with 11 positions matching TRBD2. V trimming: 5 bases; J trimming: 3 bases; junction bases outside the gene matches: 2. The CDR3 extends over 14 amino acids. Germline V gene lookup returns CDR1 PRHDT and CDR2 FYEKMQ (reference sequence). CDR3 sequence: CASSPSGGKETQYF. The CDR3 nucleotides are TGTGCCAGCAGCCCTAGCGGGGGGAAAGAGACCCAGTACTTC.

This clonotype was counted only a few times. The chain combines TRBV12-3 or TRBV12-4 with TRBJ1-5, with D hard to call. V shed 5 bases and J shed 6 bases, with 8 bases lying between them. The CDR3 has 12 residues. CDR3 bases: TGTGCCAGCAGTACCTCTACTCAGCCCCAGCATTTT. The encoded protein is CASSTSTQPQHF.

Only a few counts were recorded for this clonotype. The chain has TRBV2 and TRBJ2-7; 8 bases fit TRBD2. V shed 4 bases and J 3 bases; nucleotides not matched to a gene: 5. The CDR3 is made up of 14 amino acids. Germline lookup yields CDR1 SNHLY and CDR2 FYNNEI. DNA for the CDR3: TGTGCCAGCAGTGTACGGGGGGGGTACTACGAGCAGTACTTC. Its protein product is CASSVRGGYYEQYF.

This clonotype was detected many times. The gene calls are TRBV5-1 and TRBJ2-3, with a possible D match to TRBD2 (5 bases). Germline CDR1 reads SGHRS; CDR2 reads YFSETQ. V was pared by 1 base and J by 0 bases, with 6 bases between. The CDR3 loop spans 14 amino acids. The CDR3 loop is CASSLPGSTDTQYF. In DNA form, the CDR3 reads TGCGCCAGCAGCTTGCCGGGGAGCACAGATACGCAGTATTTT.

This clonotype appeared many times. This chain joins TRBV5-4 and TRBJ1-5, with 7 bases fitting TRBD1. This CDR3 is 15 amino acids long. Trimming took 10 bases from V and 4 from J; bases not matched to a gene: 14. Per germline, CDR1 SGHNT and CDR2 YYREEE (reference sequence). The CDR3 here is CALLKGQPLNQPQHF. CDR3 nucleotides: TGTGCCTTACTGAAGGGACAGCCCTTAAATCAGCCCCAGCATTTT.

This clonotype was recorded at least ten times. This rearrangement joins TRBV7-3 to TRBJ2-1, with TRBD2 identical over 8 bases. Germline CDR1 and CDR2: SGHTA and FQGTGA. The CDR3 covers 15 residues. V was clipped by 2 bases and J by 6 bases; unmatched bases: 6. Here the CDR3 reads CASSLEAGGFNEQFF. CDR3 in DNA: TGTGCCAGCAGCTTAGAGGCGGGAGGCTTCAATGAGCAGTTCTTC.

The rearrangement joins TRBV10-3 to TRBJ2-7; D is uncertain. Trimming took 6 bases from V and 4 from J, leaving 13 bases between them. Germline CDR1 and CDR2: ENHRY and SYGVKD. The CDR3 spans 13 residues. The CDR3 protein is CAISPDNSYEQYF. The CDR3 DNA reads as TGTGCCATCAGCCCCGACAACTCTTACGAGCAGTACTTC.

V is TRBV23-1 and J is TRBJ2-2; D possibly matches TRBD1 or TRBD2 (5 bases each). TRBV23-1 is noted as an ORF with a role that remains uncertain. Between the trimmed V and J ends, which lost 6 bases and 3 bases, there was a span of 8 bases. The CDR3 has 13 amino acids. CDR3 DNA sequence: TGCGCCAGCAGGCAGGGAGACACCGGGGAGCTGTTTTTT. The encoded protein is CASRQGDTGELFF.

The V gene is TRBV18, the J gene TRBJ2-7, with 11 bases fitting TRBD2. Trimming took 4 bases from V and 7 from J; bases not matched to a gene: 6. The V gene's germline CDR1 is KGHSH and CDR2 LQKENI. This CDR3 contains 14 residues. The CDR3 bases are TGTGCCAGCTCACTAGCGGGAGGGCCGTCGGAGCAGTACTTC. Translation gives CASSLAGGPSEQYF.

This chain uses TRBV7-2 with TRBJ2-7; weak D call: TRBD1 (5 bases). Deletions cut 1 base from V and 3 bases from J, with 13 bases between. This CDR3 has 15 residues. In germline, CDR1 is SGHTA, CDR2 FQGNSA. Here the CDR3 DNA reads TGTGCCAGCAGCTTAGGGGTTAGCACAGGCTACGAGCAGTACTTC. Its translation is CASSLGVSTGYEQYF.